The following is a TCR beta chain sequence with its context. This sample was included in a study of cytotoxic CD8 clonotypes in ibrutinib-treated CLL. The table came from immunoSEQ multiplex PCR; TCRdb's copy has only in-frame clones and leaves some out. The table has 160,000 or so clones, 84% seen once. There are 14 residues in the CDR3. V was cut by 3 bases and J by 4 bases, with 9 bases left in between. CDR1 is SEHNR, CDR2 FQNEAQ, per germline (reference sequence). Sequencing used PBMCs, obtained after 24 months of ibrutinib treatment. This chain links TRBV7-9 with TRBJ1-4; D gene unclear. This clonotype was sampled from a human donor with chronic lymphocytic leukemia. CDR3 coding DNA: TGTGCCAGCAGCTTTTGGGATAGTAATGAAAAACTGTTTTTT. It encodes CASSFWDSNEKLFF.